The 10 T cell receptor beta chains reported below all come from one sample, sequenced in a study of blood T cell repertoires in COVID-19. The data were produced by immunoSEQ multiplex PCR, yet TCRdb's version contains in-frame clones alone and is incomplete. The table includes 150,000 to 200,000 clones, 88% detected once. Sequencing was done on a sample of peripheral blood. These receptors were collected from a human donor in a cohort sampled during active COVID-19.

V usage is TRBV28 and J usage is TRBJ2-1, with D possibly matching TRBD2 (6 bases). From germline, CDR1 is MDHEN and CDR2 SYDVKM. The CDR3 covers 16 residues. Trimming shortened V by 1 base and J by 2 bases, and 12 bases separated the two germline ends. CDR3 loop: CASSLLGTAPYNEQFF. CDR3 bases: TGTGCCAGCAGTTTATTGGGGACTGCACCCTACAATGAGCAGTTCTTC.

In its sample, this clone was seen once. This chain links TRBV5-6 with TRBJ2-2; the D is unclear. This CDR3 spans 13 amino acids. Germline assignment: CDR1 SGHDT and CDR2 YYEEEE. Between the trimmed V and J ends, which lost 0 bases and 2 bases, there was a span of 2 bases. The DNA of the CDR3 is TGTGCCAGCAGCTTGGCTAACACCGGGGAGCTGTTTTTT. Protein: CASSLANTGELFF. Complete variable domain (other parts from reference TRBV5-6 and TRBJ2-2): DAGVTQSPTHLIKTRGQQVTLRCSPKSGHDTVSWYQQALGQGPQFIFQYYEEEERQRGNFPDRFSGHQFPNYSSELNVNALLLGDSALYLCASSLANTGELFFGEGSRLTVL.

The chain links TRBV11-2 to TRBJ2-3; 16 nucleotides match TRBD2. V shed 5 bases and J 4 bases; nucleotides not matched to a gene: 12. This CDR3 has 19 residues. CDR1 and CDR2 (germline): SGHAT, FQNNGV. CDR3 bases: TGTGCCAGCAGCCCTCGCTCGGGACTAGCGGGGGGGGGCGCAGATACGCAGTATTTT. Its translation is CASSPRSGLAGGGADTQYF.

This chain connects TRBV7-2 to TRBJ2-1; TRBD2 matches 13 bases. Germline V lookup: CDR1 SGHTA, CDR2 FQGNSA. V trimming: 5 bases; J trimming: 5 bases; junction bases outside the gene matches: 12. There are 18 residues in the CDR3. The CDR3 sequence is CASSPRTSGRKGHNEQFF. As DNA, the CDR3 is TGTGCCAGCAGCCCTCGGACTAGCGGGAGAAAAGGACACAATGAGCAGTTCTTC.

V and J are TRBV28 and TRBJ2-1, with 8 bases that match TRBD1. The CDR3 runs 14 residues. Germline assignment: CDR1 MDHEN and CDR2 SYDVKM. With V trimmed by 5 bases and J by 12 bases, 12 bases remained unmatched. CDR3 DNA: TGTGCCAGCAGTGTCACAGGACAGGGAATGGGGCAGTTCTTC. It yields the protein CASSVTGQGMGQFF.

The chain joins TRBV5-1 to TRBJ2-5, with TRBD2 as a possible D gene (5 bases). The CDR3 totals 16 residues. Trimming took 3 bases from V and 1 from J, leaving 16 bases between them. CDR1 is SGHRS and CDR2 is YFSETQ in the germline V gene. CDR3 residues: CASSWTGSWVQETQYF. The DNA of the CDR3 is TGCGCCAGCAGCTGGACTGGATCATGGGTCCAAGAGACCCAGTACTTC.

CDR3 protein: CASNKGQSDTEAFF. The DNA of the CDR3 is TGTGCCAGCAACAAGGGACAGTCCGACACTGAAGCTTTCTTT. The V call is TRBV7-9, the J call TRBJ1-1; 7 bases are shared with TRBD1. Trimming at V came to 7 bases and at J to 3 bases, leaving 8 bases not matched to a gene. Looked up from germline, CDR1 is SEHNR and CDR2 is FQNEAQ (reference sequence). This CDR3 is 14 amino acids long.

The V gene is TRBV5-4, the J gene TRBJ2-2, with 9 bases matching TRBD2. Germline CDR1 is SGHNT and CDR2 is YYREEE (reference sequence). This CDR3 is 17 amino acids long. Losses at the gene ends were 3 bases for V and 1 base for J; bases not matched to a gene: 7. In DNA, the CDR3 is TGTGCCAGCAGCTCACCGGGGCGGGAGGGGAACACCGGGGAGCTGTTTTTT. Encoded protein: CASSSPGREGNTGELFF.

The CDR3: CASSLIIPRGSTGNTIYF. CDR3 nucleotides: TGTGCCAGCAGCTTGATTATCCCCAGGGGGTCAACTGGAAACACCATATATTTT. The J gene is TRBJ1-3, the V gene TRBV11-2, with 7 bases identical to TRBD1. CDR1 is SGHAT, CDR2 FQNNGV, per germline. The CDR3 consists of 18 residues. Trimming took 3 bases from V and 2 from J; bases not matched to a gene: 13. Drawing the rest from reference TRBV11-2 and TRBJ1-3, the complete variable domain is EAGVAQSPRYKIIEKRQSVAFWCNPISGHATLYWYQQILGQGPKLLIQFQNNGVVDDSQLPKDRFSAERLKGVDSTLKIQPAKLEDSAVYLCASSLIIPRGSTGNTIYFGEGSWLTVV.

J is TRBJ2-1 and V is TRBV24-1, with 12 bases fitting TRBD2. Germline trimming cut 2 bases from V and 7 bases from J; bases unmatched to any gene: 5. This CDR3 spans 16 amino acids. Germline V gene data show CDR1 as KGHDR and CDR2 as SFDVKD. CDR3 amino acids: CATSDSSGRAVNEQFF. The CDR3 DNA is TGTGCCACCAGTGATTCTAGCGGGAGGGCCGTAAATGAGCAGTTCTTC.